The next 18 T cell receptor beta chains were all read from a single sample in a study of cytomegalovirus exposure and HLA in healthy donors. The PCR ran on 60 Vbeta and 13 Jbeta primers. The protocol was immunoSEQ multiplex PCR, while the TCRdb copy is restricted to in-frame clones and leaves out a portion. This sample's clone table lists approximately 110,000 clones. The sequenced sample consisted of PBMCs. These receptors all come from a man aged 25-40 years in good health and CMV-seronegative.

The gene calls are TRBV30 and TRBJ1-1; no firm D call. Trimming left V 3 bases short and J 0 bases short, with 8 bases between. The CDR3 is made up of 13 amino acids. In germline, CDR1 is GTSNPN, CDR2 SVGIG (reference sequence). The CDR3 DNA reads TGTGCCTGGAGGCCACATATGAACACTGAAGCTTTCTTT. Its translation is CAWRPHMNTEAFF.

The gene calls are TRBV30 and TRBJ2-5; 9 bases line up with TRBD1. Germline lookup yields CDR1 GTSNPN and CDR2 SVGIG (reference sequence). The CDR3 is 14 residues long. With 2 bases clipped from V and 5 bases from J, the junction kept 6 bases outside the gene matches. CDR3 coding DNA: TGTGCCTGGAGTCTGGGACAGGGTTTCGAGACCCAGTACTTC. Its translation: CAWSLGQGFETQYF.

The chain recombines TRBV5-4 with TRBJ2-5; TRBD2 might be the D (5 bases). The CDR3 is 12 amino acids. V lost 2 bases and J 8 bases, leaving 10 bases between the germline ends. Germline V lookup: CDR1 SGHNT, CDR2 YYREEE (reference sequence). The CDR3 nucleotides read TGTGCCAGCAGCTTTAACCCGGGAACCCAGTACTTC. Translating gives CASSFNPGTQYF.

This chain joins TRBV10-3 and TRBJ2-7, with 7 bases that match TRBD2. The V gene's germline CDR1 is ENHRY and CDR2 SYGVKD. This CDR3 comprises 13 residues. V was pared by 8 bases and J by 2 bases, with 6 bases of the junction left unmatched. The CDR3 spells CAIGGEMAYEQYF. In nucleotides, the CDR3 is TGTGCCATCGGGGGGGAAATGGCCTACGAGCAGTACTTC.

The rearrangement joins TRBV5-1 to TRBJ2-1; 7 positions match TRBD2. The V segment lost 4 bases and the J segment 7 bases; nucleotides outside the gene matches: 5. Germline V gives CDR1 SGHRS, CDR2 YFSETQ. The CDR3 has 13 residues. This CDR3 reads CASSAGAGNEQFF. As DNA, the CDR3 is TGCGCCAGCAGCGCGGGAGCGGGAAATGAGCAGTTCTTC.

The chain has TRBV9 and TRBJ1-5; D is undetermined. Germline CDR1 reads SGDLS; CDR2 reads YYNGEE. The CDR3 is made up of 14 amino acids. V was trimmed by 0 bases and J by 7 bases, leaving 11 bases between them. CDR3 sequence: CASSVDPRGQPQHF. DNA of the CDR3: TGTGCCAGCAGCGTAGACCCTCGGGGACAGCCCCAGCATTTT.

V gene TRBV9 combines with J gene TRBJ1-2; maybe TRBD1 (5 bases). Trimming took 4 bases from V and 13 from J, leaving 20 bases between them. This CDR3 spans 13 amino acids. Per the germline V gene, CDR1 is SGDLS and CDR2 is YYNGEE. For the CDR3, the DNA is TGTGCCAGCAGCCCCCAGACGTCGGGGGTTGTCACCTTC. Translating gives CASSPQTSGVVTF. The whole variable domain, remainder taken from reference TRBV9 and TRBJ1-2, is DSGVTQTPKHLITATGQRVTLRCSPRSGDLSVYWYQQSLDQGLQFLIQYYNGEERAKGNILERFSAQQFPDLHSELNLSSLELGDSALYFCASSPQTSGVVTFGSGTRLTVV.

V gene TRBV6-1 combines with J gene TRBJ2-2; 10 bases agree with TRBD2. V shed 6 bases and J 6 bases; nucleotides not matched to a gene: 4. The CDR3 is 14 residues long. CDR1 MNHNS and CDR2 SASEGT come from the germline V gene. CDR3 sequence: CASRLAGKAGELFF. CDR3 sequence (DNA): TGTGCCAGCAGACTAGCGGGAAAGGCCGGGGAGCTGTTTTTT.

The CDR3 DNA reads TGTGCCAGCAGCTCCAGCGACAGGGACCCCTACGAGCAGTACTTC. It translates to CASSSSDRDPYEQYF. The gene calls are TRBV11-3 and TRBJ2-7; 7 bases match TRBD1. The germline gives CDR1 SGHNT, CDR2 YENEEA. Trimming removed 4 bases from V and 2 bases from J; junction bases left unmatched: 8. The CDR3 spans 15 residues.

The rearrangement links TRBV14 to TRBJ2-5, with TRBD2 matching over 9 bases. The CDR3 covers 14 residues. From germline, CDR1 is SGHDN and CDR2 FVKESK. The ends lost 5 bases at V and 5 bases at J; junction bases unmatched: 6. CDR3 bases: TGTGCCAGCAGCTTAGCGGGAGTCGGGGAGACCCAGTACTTC. Its translation: CASSLAGVGETQYF.

This chain uses TRBV28 with TRBJ1-6; TRBD1 matches at 7 bases. V lost 5 bases to trimming and J lost 4 bases; unmatched junction nucleotides: 2. From germline, CDR1 is MDHEN and CDR2 SYDVKM. The CDR3 covers 14 residues. Here the CDR3 DNA reads TGTGCCAGCAGTGGGACAGAATATAATTCACCCCTCCACTTT. It translates to CASSGTEYNSPLHF.

The chain is built from TRBV5-1 and TRBJ2-7, with TRBD1 identical over 10 bases. The germline gives CDR1 SGHRS, CDR2 YFSETQ. The junction had 3 bases not matched to a gene; V was cut back by 3 bases and J by 6 bases. The CDR3 contains 13 residues. CDR3: CASSWDRGSEQYF. The CDR3 bases are TGCGCCAGCAGCTGGGACAGGGGAAGCGAGCAGTACTTC.

V usage is TRBV4-1 and J usage is TRBJ2-7; D is perhaps TRBD1 (6 bases). The germline CDR1 and CDR2 sequences are MGHRA and YSYEKL. CDR3 size: 15 residues. Trimming removed 4 bases at V and 7 bases at J, with 20 bases between. Here the CDR3 DNA reads TGCGCCAGCAGCCTCCACAGGGATACCTTTTTGGAGCAGTACTTC. Translating it yields CASSLHRDTFLEQYF.

V gene TRBV25-1 combines with J gene TRBJ2-7; tentative D call: TRBD2 (5 bases). The germline CDR1 and CDR2 sequences are MGHDK and SYGVNS. The CDR3 consists of 14 residues. V was pared by 0 bases and J by 1 base, with 7 bases between. CDR3 bases: TGTGCCAGCAGTGAATATCGGGGATCCTACGAGCAGTACTTC. Translation: CASSEYRGSYEQYF.

This sequence joins TRBV10-3 and TRBJ2-2; 8 positions match TRBD2. This CDR3 spans 17 amino acids. CDR1 is ENHRY, CDR2 SYGVKD, per germline. After removal of 5 bases from V and 1 base from J, the junction contained 9 bases not matched to a gene. The CDR3 DNA reads as TGTGCCATCAGTAAAACGACTAGCGCCAAGAACACCGGGGAGCTGTTTTTT. Amino acids: CAISKTTSAKNTGELFF.

The V and J genes are TRBV7-6 and TRBJ2-7, with TRBD2 matching 10 bases. Germline loops: CDR1 SGHVS, CDR2 FNYEAQ. V dropped 1 base and J dropped 1; count of bases not matched to a gene: 7. The CDR3 covers 17 residues. CDR3: CASSLGTSGLGSYEQYF. CDR3 DNA: TGTGCCAGCAGCTTAGGGACTAGCGGATTAGGGTCCTACGAGCAGTACTTC.

This chain joins TRBV7-8 and TRBJ2-1; D is possibly TRBD2 (5 bases). Trimming left V 5 bases short and J 6 bases short, with 14 bases between. The germline V gene has CDR1 SGHVS and CDR2 FQNEAQ. This CDR3 contains 14 residues. The CDR3 bases are TGTGCCAGCAGCCCCTTAGGGCGGGTCAATGAGCAGTTCTTC. It is translated as CASSPLGRVNEQFF.

This chain connects TRBV6-5 to TRBJ1-1, with 9 positions matching TRBD1. This CDR3 comprises 14 residues. The germline CDR1 and CDR2 sequences are MNHEY and SVGAGI. The trim removed 5 bases at V and 1 base at J, leaving 2 bases unmatched. CDR3 coding DNA: TGTGCCAGCAGTCCACAGGGGGCGAACACTGAAGCTTTCTTT. It yields the protein CASSPQGANTEAFF.